The sequence of this T cell receptor beta chain was determined in a study of T cells in narcolepsy. For the study at large: Enrolled donors included narcolepsy type 1 or type 2 patients and healthy controls. Study results and limitations: Blood of same and different patients, but not healthy controls, reportedly held recurring autoreactive clonotypes. Autoreactive HCRT-specific and TRIB2-specific clonotypes were marked in same-patient CSF-versus-blood CD4+ comparisons.

Clones were sequenced by immunoSEQ multiplex PCR, and TCRdb holds only the in-frame ones, with some missing. This sample has over 10,000 clones, with around nine tenths found just once. Remarks on this clone: Its cognate antigen is unknown.

The CDR3 has 15 residues. Germline lookup yields CDR1 SGHTA and CDR2 FQGNSA. V trimming: 3 bases; J trimming: 3 bases; junction bases outside the gene matches: 6. This TCR was sampled from a human donor with narcolepsy. The chain employs TRBV7-2 and TRBJ2-3, with 7 bases matching TRBD2. The sequenced sample was CD45RA- memory CD4+ T cells from PBMCs. The CDR3 spells CASSLAASGTDTQYF. The CDR3 DNA follows: TGTGCCAGCAGCTTGGCGGCTAGCGGAACAGATACGCAGTATTTT.